The clone carrying this T cell receptor (beta chain) was observed once. Antigen specificity is unknown. These data come from a study of OX40 agonist ivuxolimab in advanced cancers. Whole-study findings and limits: Part of the nonresponder group also had normalized T-cell clonal expansion that was low.

CDR3 length equals 12 residues. From germline, CDR1 is LGHNA and CDR2 YNFKEQ. V was shortened by 1 base and J by 15 bases, with 12 bases between the two germline ends. Autoimmune disease history or systemic immunosuppression barred patients. Profiled with immunoSEQ multiplex PCR; TCRdb holds only in-frame clones, not every one. The table lists 50,000 to 65,000 clones, around 83% of them singletons, with approximately 5.2% in the top ten. The sequence came from an adult with an advanced solid tumor such as melanoma, head and neck, liver or kidney cancer. This specimen was CD4+ or CD8+ T cells sorted from blood, taken in a trial of the OX40 agonist ivuxolimab. The J gene is TRBJ1-4, the V gene TRBV4-2; D is perhaps TRBD1 (5 bases). The CDR3 region has the DNA TGTGCCAGCAGCCAAGCCGTGGGGGGGTTGTTTTTT. Translation: CASSQAVGGLFF.